Included here is one T cell receptor (beta chain) sequence, with context. Its antigen is still unknown. Within the ViraFEST assay, antigen-specific CD4+ T cells underwent expansion with viral peptide pools prior to sequencing. Cultured cells yielded isolated CD4+ T cells after nine to ten days. Either the BNT162b2 or mRNA-1273 vaccine was given to participants in two doses. Cultures of fewer than 2.5 million PBMC per well contained approximately 9.6 IU/ml IL-2 plus 10 ug/ml peptides. Germline V gene sequence: CDR1 SGHRS, CDR2 YFSETQ. CDR3 length: 15 residues. V lost 1 base and J lost 7; bases outside the gene matches: 7. Clones were read by immunoSEQ multiplex PCR, and TCRdb kept only the in-frame ones, dropping some. The sample holds 65,000 to 75,000 clones, 74% seen once. This sample stems from a study of vaccination effects on CD4 cells after COVID-19. Overall study results and limits: Few convalescent patients were included, and no early post-infection timepoints were sampled. Late post-vaccination, clones induced by infection and those induced by vaccine underwent marked clonal contraction.

This chain links TRBV5-1 with TRBJ2-1; 8 bases are shared with TRBD2. The sequencing here drew on CD4+ T cells from PBMCs cultured with HCoV-229E spike peptides, taken after COVID-19 vaccination. This sequence originates from a human donor who received a COVID-19 vaccine. The CDR3 region is CASSLFRGGLNEQFF. The CDR3 DNA reads as TGCGCCAGCAGCTTGTTTCGGGGGGGGCTAAATGAGCAGTTCTTC.